This TCR beta chain derives from a study of PD-1 blockade in classical Hodgkin lymphoma. Sequenced by immunoSEQ multiplex PCR; TCRdb stores in-frame clones only, minus some. The top ten hold approximately 20% of the sample, which has fewer than 25,000 clones, 88% seen once. V was clipped by 1 base and J by 4 bases, with 8 bases between them. From germline, CDR1 is SGHTA and CDR2 FQGNSA. The length of the CDR3 is 15 residues. Time point denoted: cycle 4 day 1 (C4D1), after five to seven weeks of nivolumab. Relapses following autologous stem cell transplantation were seen in all patients, with brentuximab vedotin exposure varying.

The source material was peripheral blood mononuclear cells (PBMCs), sampled before the fourth cycle of nivolumab. The sequence was obtained from a human donor with classical Hodgkin lymphoma. The V and J genes are TRBV7-2 and TRBJ1-6; D gene unclear. CDR3 nucleotide sequence: TGTGCCAGCAGCTTAGAAAGTCGATATAATTCACCCCTCCACTTT. This translates into CASSLESRYNSPLHF. Full variable domain (remainder filled in from reference TRBV7-2 and TRBJ1-6): GAGVSQSPSNKVTEKGKDVELRCDPISGHTALYWYRQSLGQGLEFLIYFQGNSAPDKSGLPSDRFSAERTGGSVSTLTIQRTQQEDSAVYLCASSLESRYNSPLHFGNGTRLTVT.